The TCR beta chain described here comes from a study of T cell changes during pregnancy in multiple sclerosis. In this sample, this clone turned up once. The data were produced by immunoSEQ multiplex PCR, yet TCRdb's version contains in-frame clones alone and is incomplete. The sample includes tens of thousands of clones, 80% to 95% of them seen just once. After removal of 4 bases from V and 0 bases from J, the junction contained 9 bases not matched to a gene. Germline V CDR1 and CDR2: SGHTA, FQGNSA. The CDR3 consists of 17 residues. The receptor was isolated from a female donor in good health, enrolled as a control in a pregnancy study. Here the sequenced sample was peripheral blood, taken in the third trimester of pregnancy. The chain uses TRBV7-2 and TRBJ1-2; 9 bases line up with TRBD1. CDR3 region: CASSSRDRVLSNYGYTF. The DNA for the CDR3 is TGTGCCAGCAGCTCCCGGGACAGGGTTTTGTCTAACTATGGCTACACCTTC.